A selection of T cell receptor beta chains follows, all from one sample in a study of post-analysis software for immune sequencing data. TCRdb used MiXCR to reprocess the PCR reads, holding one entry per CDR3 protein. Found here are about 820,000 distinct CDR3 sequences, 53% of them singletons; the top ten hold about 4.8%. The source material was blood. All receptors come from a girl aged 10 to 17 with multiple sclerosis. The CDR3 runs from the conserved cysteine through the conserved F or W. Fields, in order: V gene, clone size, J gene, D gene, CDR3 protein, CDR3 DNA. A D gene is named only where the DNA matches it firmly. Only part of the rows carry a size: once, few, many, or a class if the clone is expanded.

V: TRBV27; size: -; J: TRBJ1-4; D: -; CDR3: CASSSRGTVASKNEKLFF; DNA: TGTGCCAGCAGTTCTCGAGGGACTGTCGCCTCTAAAAATGAAAAACTGTTTTTT
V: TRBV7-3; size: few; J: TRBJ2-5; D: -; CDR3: CASSPFGQSTWETQYF; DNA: TGTGCCAGCAGCCCCTTCGGACAGTCCACATGGGAGACCCAGTACTTC
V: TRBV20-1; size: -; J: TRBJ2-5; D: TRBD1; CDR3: CSARFRDRETQYF; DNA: TGCAGTGCTAGGTTCCGGGACAGGGAGACCCAGTACTTC
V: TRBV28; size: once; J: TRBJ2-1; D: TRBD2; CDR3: CAGSLNLAGHEQFF; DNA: TGTGCCGGCAGTTTAAACCTAGCGGGGCATGAGCAGTTCTTC
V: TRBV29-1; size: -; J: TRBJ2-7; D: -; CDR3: CSVRTLGGPYEQYF; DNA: TGCAGCGTTAGGACCTTGGGGGGCCCCTACGAGCAGTACTTC
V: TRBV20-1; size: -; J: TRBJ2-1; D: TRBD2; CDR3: CSARDPLAGGDNEQFF; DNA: TGCAGTGCTAGAGACCCGCTAGCGGGAGGGGACAATGAGCAGTTCTTC
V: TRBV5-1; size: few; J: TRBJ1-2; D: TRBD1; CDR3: CASRPGQTIYGYTF; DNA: TGCGCCAGCAGGCCGGGACAGACGATCTATGGCTACACCTTC
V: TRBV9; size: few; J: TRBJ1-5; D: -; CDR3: CASSQGWGDQPQHF; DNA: TGTGCCAGCAGCCAGGGGTGGGGGGATCAGCCCCAGCATTTT
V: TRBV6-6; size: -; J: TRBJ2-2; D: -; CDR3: CASSGEVNTGELFF; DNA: TGTGCCAGCAGCGGGGAGGTGAACACCGGGGAGCTGTTTTTT
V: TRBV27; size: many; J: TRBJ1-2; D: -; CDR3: CASSFGANYGYTF; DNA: TGTGCCAGCAGTTTTGGTGCGAACTATGGCTACACCTTC
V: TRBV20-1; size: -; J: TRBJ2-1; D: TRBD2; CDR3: CSATPAGLAPISSYNEQFF; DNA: TGCAGTGCTACCCCAGCCGGACTAGCGCCCATTAGCTCCTACAATGAGCAGTTCTTC
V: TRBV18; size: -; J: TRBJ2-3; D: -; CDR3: CASSPEVGTDTQYF; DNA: TGTGCCAGCTCACCCGAGGTGGGTACAGATACGCAGTATTTT
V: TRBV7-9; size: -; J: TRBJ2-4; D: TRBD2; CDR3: CASSPGGELAKNIQYF; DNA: TGTGCCAGCAGTCCGGGGGGAGAATTGGCCAAAAACATTCAGTACTTC
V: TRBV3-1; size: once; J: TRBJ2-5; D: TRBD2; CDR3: CASSILAGGPNEQYF; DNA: TGTGCCAGCAGCATCCTAGCGGGGGGTCCCAATGAGCAGTACTTC
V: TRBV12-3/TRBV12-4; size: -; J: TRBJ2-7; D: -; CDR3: CASSFGTTRYEQYF; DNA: TGTGCCAGCAGTTTCGGGACCACCAGATACGAGCAGTACTTC
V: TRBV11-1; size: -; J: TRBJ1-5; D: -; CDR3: CASSLDANQPQHF; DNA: TGTGCCAGCAGCCTAGACGCGAATCAGCCCCAGCATTTT
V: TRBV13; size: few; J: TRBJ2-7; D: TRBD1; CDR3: CASSGGQGRNEQYF; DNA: TGTGCCAGCAGCGGAGGACAGGGGAGGAACGAGCAGTACTTC
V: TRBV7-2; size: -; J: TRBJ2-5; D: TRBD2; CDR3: CASSFGSSGRETQYF; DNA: TGTGCCAGCAGCTTCGGGTCGAGCGGGAGAGAGACCCAGTACTTC
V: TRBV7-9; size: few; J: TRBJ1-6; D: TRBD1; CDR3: CASSRDRSSYNSPLHF; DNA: TGTGCCAGCAGCCGGGACAGGAGCTCCTATAATTCACCCCTCCACTTT
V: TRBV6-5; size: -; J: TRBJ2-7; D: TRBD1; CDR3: CASTGTGIHEQYF; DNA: TGTGCCAGCACAGGGACAGGGATTCACGAGCAGTACTTC
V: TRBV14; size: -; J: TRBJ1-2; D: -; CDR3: CASSQASLYGYTF; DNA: TGTGCCAGCAGCCAAGCATCCCTCTATGGCTACACCTTC
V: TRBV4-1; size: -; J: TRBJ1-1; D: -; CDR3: CASSQDRRANTEAFF; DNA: TGCGCCAGCAGCCAAGATCGGAGGGCGAACACTGAAGCTTTCTTT
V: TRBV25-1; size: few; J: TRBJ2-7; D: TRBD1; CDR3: CASSDLWGQGDEQYF; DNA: TGTGCCAGCAGTGATTTGTGGGGACAGGGGGACGAGCAGTACTTC
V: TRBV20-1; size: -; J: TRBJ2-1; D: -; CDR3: CSAIGGRGRVYNEQFF; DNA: TGCAGTGCTATTGGAGGCAGGGGAAGGGTGTACAATGAGCAGTTCTTC
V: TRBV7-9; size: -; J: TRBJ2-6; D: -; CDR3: CASSTQMGSGANVLTF; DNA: TGTGCCAGCAGCACGCAAATGGGGTCCGGGGCCAACGTCCTGACTTTC
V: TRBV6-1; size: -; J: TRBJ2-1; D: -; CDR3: CASALLGREEQFF; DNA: TGTGCCAGTGCCCTGCTGGGGAGAGAAGAGCAGTTCTTC
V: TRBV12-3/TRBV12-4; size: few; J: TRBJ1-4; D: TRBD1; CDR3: CASNRRTGGLEKLFF; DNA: TGTGCCAGCAACCGGAGGACAGGGGGGTTGGAAAAGCTGTTTTTT
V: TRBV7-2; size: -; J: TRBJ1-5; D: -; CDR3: CASSPWTDQPQHF; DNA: TGTGCCAGCAGCCCATGGACGGATCAGCCCCAGCATTTT
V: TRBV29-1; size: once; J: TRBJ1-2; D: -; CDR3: CSVDRQGEGYTF; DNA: TGCAGCGTTGACAGGCAGGGCGAAGGCTACACCTTC
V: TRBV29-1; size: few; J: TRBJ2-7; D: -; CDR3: CSAWISYNEQYF; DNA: TGCAGCGCCTGGATTTCCTACAATGAGCAGTACTTC
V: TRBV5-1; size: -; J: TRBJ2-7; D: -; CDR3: CASSFGWGDEQYF; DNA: TGCGCCAGCAGCTTTGGCTGGGGGGACGAGCAGTACTTC
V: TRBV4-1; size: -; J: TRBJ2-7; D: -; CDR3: CTSSQDVVIWDLRGQYF; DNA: TGCACCAGCAGCCAAGATGTGGTTATTTGGGACCTACGTGGGCAGTACTTC